The clone carrying this T cell receptor (beta chain) was detected ten times or more. The antigen is not known. The CDR3 runs to 14 residues. V gave up 0 bases and J gave up 5 bases, with 10 bases separating them. Per germline, CDR1 LGHNA and CDR2 YSLEER. TCRdb itself ran the 5' RACE reads through MiXCR, one entry per CDR3 protein. The sample includes 200,000 or so distinct CDR3 sequences, about 20% of them seen just once. The sample belongs to a study of CD8 T cells in ankylosing spondylitis. Study-wide results and limits: Earlier reports found some motif variants in synovial fluid and blood in reactive arthritis.

The sample taken for sequencing was blood, either unsorted or a sorted T cell fraction (not recorded which). This TCR was recovered from a male donor under 30 with ankylosing spondylitis or in good health (not recorded which). The gene calls are TRBV4-3 and TRBJ1-1; D is uncertain. In DNA, the CDR3 is TGCGCCAGCAGCCAAGATCCTGGTAGAACTGAAGCTTTCTTT. This codes for CASSQDPGRTEAFF.